This TCR beta chain emerged from a study of early T cells in non-severe SARS-CoV-2 infection. Individual cDNA molecules received unique molecular identifiers. TCRdb re-derived calls from the 5' RACE reads in MiXCR, one entry per CDR3 protein. The table has 50,000 to 70,000 distinct CDR3 sequences, roughly a tenth seen once; the top ten hold 8.5% to 9.5%. The CDR3 has 13 amino acids. Trimming removed 3 bases at V and 1 base at J, with 7 bases between. Germline values: CDR1 SQVTM, CDR2 ANQGSEA. The V gene is TRBV29-1, the J gene TRBJ2-4, with D possibly being TRBD2 (6 bases). The receptor was isolated from an adult who was a healthcare worker with PCR-confirmed SARS-CoV-2 infection or an uninfected control (not recorded which). Sample: whole blood. Here the CDR3 reads CSVEEGAKNIQYF. CDR3 bases: TGCAGCGTTGAGGAGGGGGCCAAAAACATTCAGTACTTC. Full variable domain (remainder filled in from reference TRBV29-1 and TRBJ2-4): SAVISQKPSRDICQRGTSLTIQCQVDSQVTMMFWYRQQPGQSLTLIATANQGSEATYESGFVIDKFPISRPNLTFSTLTVSNMSPEDSSIYLCSVEEGAKNIQYFGAGTRLSVL.